One and the same sample provided the 7 T cell receptor beta chains below, sequenced in a study of glioma-infiltrating T cells. Using RNA template, CDR3s of TCR alpha and beta were amplified with iRepertoire arm-PCR. MiXCR, applied by TCRdb to the multiplex PCR reads, yields one record per CDR3 protein. The table records over 120,000 distinct CDR3 sequences, roughly two fifths of them present only once. Material for sequencing was glioma tissue, nonneoplastic brain tissue, or PBMCs (not recorded which). The receptor source for this set is a human donor with low-grade glioma or glioblastoma, undergoing nonglioma brain surgery, or in good health (not recorded which).

Concerning this clonotype: One end of the junction does not line up with germline, which may come from a read error. This chain connects TRBV5-1 to TRBJ2-3; D is undetermined. Germline CDR1 reads SGHRS; CDR2 reads YFSETQ. This CDR3 region has 14 residues. The CDR3 is CASSSGRNTDTQYF. CDR3 sequence (DNA): TGCGCCAGCAGCTCAGGACGGAACACAGATACACAGTATTTT.

V is TRBV2 and J is TRBJ2-7; 15 bases map to TRBD2. V lost 7 bases, J lost 3 bases, and 7 bases stayed unmatched. Germline V gene data show CDR1 as SNHLY and CDR2 as FYNNEI. The CDR3 is 16 amino acids. The CDR3 reads CASTPGLAGGDYEQYF. The CDR3 coding sequence is TGTGCCAGCACGCCGGGACTAGCGGGGGGAGACTACGAGCAGTACTTC.

This clonotype showed up many times. The rearrangement joins TRBV4-2 to TRBJ2-7; D remains ambiguous. The CDR3 spans 14 residues. Trimming shortened V by 0 bases and J by 0 bases, and 6 bases separated the two germline ends. Germline CDR1 is LGHNA and CDR2 is YNFKEQ. CDR3 DNA: TGTGCCAGCAGCCAAGACCGGGTCTCCTACGAGCAGTACTTC. Translated: CASSQDRVSYEQYF.

This clonotype was counted only a few times. The J gene is TRBJ1-1, the V gene TRBV27, with no clear D. Trimming pared 5 bases from V and 4 bases from J, leaving 11 bases between. The CDR3 runs to 13 residues. Per the germline V gene, CDR1 is MNHEY and CDR2 is SMNVEV (reference sequence). This CDR3 reads CASSRRRGTEAFF. In DNA, the CDR3 is TGTGCCAGCAGTCGCCGGCGCGGCACTGAAGCTTTCTTT.

This clonotype was found a few times. The genes are TRBV20-1 and TRBJ2-5; D is undetermined. Trimming shortened V by 2 bases and J by 4 bases, and 11 bases separated the two germline ends. The CDR3 contains 13 residues. The germline CDR1 and CDR2 sequences are DFQATT and SNEGSKA (reference sequence). The CDR3 spells CSARSWGLETQYF. DNA of the CDR3: TGCAGTGCTAGAAGCTGGGGATTAGAGACCCAGTACTTC.

V gene TRBV6-2 or TRBV6-3 combines with J gene TRBJ2-1, with D possibly TRBD2 on 6 matching bases. The V end was cut by 0 bases, the J end by 10 bases, with 13 bases between. This CDR3 contains 14 residues. Per germline, CDR1 MNHEY and CDR2 SVGEGT. CDR3 residues: CASSYSGGGGEQFF. The DNA for the CDR3 is TGTGCCAGCAGTTACTCGGGGGGAGGAGGCGAGCAGTTCTTC.

This clonotype showed up just a few times. The rearrangement joins TRBV6-1 to TRBJ1-1; a weak D match, TRBD1 (6 bases). Deletions cut 5 bases from V and 0 bases from J, with 13 bases between. This CDR3 has 15 residues. CDR1 and CDR2 from the germline V gene are MNHNS and SASEGT. CDR3 sequence: CASSLTGQLNTEAFF. The CDR3 nucleotides read TGTGCCAGCAGTCTTACCGGACAGCTGAACACTGAAGCTTTCTTT.